This T cell receptor (beta chain) was sequenced for a study of shared clonotypes between healthy human individuals. TCRdb's table, derived via immunoSEQ multiplex PCR, lists solely in-frame clones and lacks some. The repertoire holds 550,000 to 850,000 clones, with around 67% as singletons. Subsets obtained from CD4+ cells comprised CD45RA+ naive and CD45RA-negative memory cells. The CDR3 runs 16 residues. V was cut by 0 bases and J by 2 bases, with 13 bases left in between. CDR1 is MNHNY and CDR2 is SVGAGI in the germline V gene (reference sequence). The chain uses TRBV6-6 and TRBJ2-5, with D possibly matching TRBD2 (6 bases). The sequencing input was memory CD4+ T cells sorted from blood. The subset: CD45RA-negative fraction. The clonotype comes from a woman aged 25-40 years in good health. In DNA, the CDR3 is TGTGCCAGCAGTTACTCTTTGGGGGGAGCACAAGAGACCCAGTACTTC. It translates to CASSYSLGGAQETQYF.